This paragraph covers one TCR beta chain sequence. Amplification used 60 Vbeta primers and 13 Jbeta primers. Profiling relied on immunoSEQ multiplex PCR, and the TCRdb table lists in-frame clones only, not all of them. This table holds more than 80,000 clones, 65% to 85% found once. The CDR3 totals 14 residues. Germline V CDR1 and CDR2: SNHLY, FYNNEI. V was shortened by 4 bases and J by 0 bases, with 9 bases between the two germline ends. This sample stems from a study of cytomegalovirus exposure and HLA in healthy donors. V usage is TRBV2 and J usage is TRBJ1-2; D unresolved. The receptor's source is a girl under 10 years old in good health and CMV-seropositive. Sequencing was carried out using PBMCs. The CDR3 DNA sequence: TGTGCCAGCAGTGCGAGGGAATCTAACTATGGCTACACCTTC. This encodes CASSARESNYGYTF.